The 28 T cell receptor beta chains below all came from one sample that was sequenced in a study of blood T cell repertoires in COVID-19. The table came from immunoSEQ multiplex PCR; TCRdb's copy has only in-frame clones and leaves some out. The repertoire has 300,000 or so clones, under 95% of them found once; the top ten carry 2.6%. The material sequenced was PBMCs or T cells enriched from blood (not recorded which). Every receptor here comes from a man between 60 and 75 years old who had recovered from COVID-19.

The chain combines TRBV3-1 (or the pseudogene TRBV3-2) with TRBJ2-2; no clear D gene. The CDR3 loop spans 15 amino acids. Germline lookup yields CDR1 LGHDT and CDR2 YNNKEL (reference sequence). Trimming shortened V by 4 bases and J by 7 bases, and 16 bases separated the two germline ends. CDR3 in DNA: TGTGCCAGCAGCCCCCAACACCGGGTTTTCGGGGAGCTGTTTTTT. Translated: CASSPQHRVFGELFF.

The chain is built from TRBV4-2 and TRBJ2-1, with D tentatively TRBD2 (5 bases). Trimming took off 2 bases at V and 1 base at J, with 12 bases between the two ends. The germline V gene has CDR1 LGHNA and CDR2 YNFKEQ. There are 16 residues in the CDR3. The CDR3 region is CASSQLPGSSYNEQFF. The CDR3 nucleotides are TGTGCCAGCAGCCAATTGCCGGGGAGTTCCTACAATGAGCAGTTCTTC.

This sequence joins TRBV5-1 and TRBJ1-1, with 10 bases identical to TRBD1. The CDR3 has 16 amino acids. Per germline, CDR1 SGHRS and CDR2 YFSETQ. V was pared by 4 bases and J by 1 base, with 7 bases of the junction left unmatched. CDR3 sequence reads: CASSPRQGATNTEAFF. The CDR3 DNA follows: TGCGCCAGCAGCCCGAGACAGGGGGCTACGAACACTGAAGCTTTCTTT.

The chain has TRBV14 and TRBJ1-1; D call uncertain. Germline assignment: CDR1 SGHDN and CDR2 FVKESK. This CDR3 comprises 12 residues. With 3 bases removed from V and 6 bases from J, the gap between germline ends came to 8 bases. The chain's CDR3 is CASSQQASEAFF. CDR3 bases: TGTGCCAGCAGCCAGCAGGCTTCTGAAGCTTTCTTT.

The chain carries TRBV5-8 and TRBJ2-7; D is uncertain. V shed 2 bases and J shed 3 bases, with 3 bases lying between them. The CDR3 spans 11 residues. The germline V gene has CDR1 SGHTS and CDR2 YDEGEE. The CDR3 DNA sequence: TGTGCCAGCAGCTTCGGCTACGAGCAGTACTTC. Translation: CASSFGYEQYF.

The genes are TRBV12-3 or TRBV12-4 and TRBJ1-1; D is ambiguous. V shed 7 bases and J shed 3 bases, with 12 bases lying between them. The CDR3 has 13 amino acids. DNA for the CDR3: TGTGCCAGCAAAACTAACGGGTACACTGAAGCTTTCTTT. Protein sequence: CASKTNGYTEAFF.

CDR3 amino acids: CASSFPGGGYTF. The CDR3 DNA sequence: TGTGCCAGCAGTTTTCCCGGAGGTGGCTACACCTTC. V usage is TRBV12-3 or TRBV12-4 and J usage is TRBJ1-2; D gene uncertain. This CDR3 spans 12 amino acids. Trimming left V 3 bases short and J 7 bases short, with 9 bases between.

V is TRBV19 and J is TRBJ2-1; D possibly corresponds to TRBD1 (6 bases). V gave up 3 bases and J gave up 8 bases, with 8 bases separating them. The CDR3 is made up of 12 amino acids. The germline gives CDR1 LNHDA, CDR2 SQIVND (reference sequence). The CDR3 here is CASSIPGDEQFF. Written as DNA, the CDR3 is TGTGCCAGTAGTATCCCAGGGGATGAGCAGTTCTTC.

The chain has TRBV30 and TRBJ1-6, with D uncertain. Germline CDR1 and CDR2: GTSNPN and SVGIG (reference sequence). CDR3 length equals 13 residues. V dropped 2 bases and J dropped 9 bases, with 11 bases sitting between them. The CDR3 sequence: CAWSFRGSSPLHF. DNA of the CDR3: TGTGCCTGGAGTTTCCGGGGAAGTTCACCCCTCCACTTT.

This clone has just a few counts. The chain joins TRBV2 to TRBJ2-2; 10 nucleotides agree with TRBD1. The trim removed 7 bases at V and 3 bases at J, leaving 2 bases unmatched. CDR1 and CDR2 from the germline V gene are SNHLY and FYNNEI. The CDR3 loop spans 14 amino acids. CDR3 sequence reads: CASTGQGYTGELFF. In DNA form, the CDR3 reads TGTGCCAGCACGGGACAGGGGTACACCGGGGAGCTGTTTTTT.

This clone appeared a single time. This chain uses TRBV1 with TRBJ2-5; the D call TRBD2 from the table was never checked on the DNA. TRBV1 is termed a pseudogene. The CDR3 is made up of 12 amino acids. Written as DNA, the CDR3 is TGCACCAGCAGCCCTACGCCTGAGACCCAGTACTTC. It specifies CTSSPTPETQYF.

The chain employs TRBV4-1 and TRBJ2-1; no clear D gene. Trimming stripped 6 bases from V and 6 bases from J, with 12 bases between. Germline values: CDR1 MGHRA, CDR2 YSYEKL. This CDR3 region has 13 residues. CDR3 nucleotide sequence: TGCGCCAGCAGTCCCGACATGCCCAATGAGCAGTTCTTC. It specifies CASSPDMPNEQFF.

V gene TRBV5-6 combines with J gene TRBJ2-5; TRBD2 matches at 9 bases. Germline CDR1 SGHDT, CDR2 YYEEEE. The CDR3 has 15 residues. Trimming removed 4 bases from V and 5 bases from J; junction bases left unmatched: 9. The CDR3 is CASSHRLAVHETQYF. DNA for the CDR3: TGTGCCAGCAGCCACAGACTAGCGGTACATGAGACCCAGTACTTC. The full variable domain, its missing parts supplied by reference TRBV5-6 and TRBJ2-5, is DAGVTQSPTHLIKTRGQQVTLRCSPKSGHDTVSWYQQALGQGPQFIFQYYEEEERQRGNFPDRFSGHQFPNYSSELNVNALLLGDSALYLCASSHRLAVHETQYFGPGTRLLVL.

The J gene is TRBJ2-7, the V gene TRBV15; TRBD1 matches 7 bases. V shed 0 bases, J shed 6 bases, and the junction held 8 bases outside the gene matches. CDR3 length: 15 residues. Germline CDR1 is LNHNV and CDR2 is YYDKDF (reference sequence). The CDR3 nucleotides read TGTGCCACCAGCAGAGAGAGCACAACAGGGGTCGAGCAGTACTTC. This codes for CATSRESTTGVEQYF. Complete variable domain (other parts from reference TRBV15 and TRBJ2-7): DAMVIQNPRYQVTQFGKPVTLSCSQTLNHNVMYWYQQKSSQAPKLLFHYYDKDFNNEADTPDNFQSRRPNTSFCFLDIRSPGLGDTAMYLCATSRESTTGVEQYFGPGTRLTVT.

V usage is TRBV3-1 (or the pseudogene TRBV3-2) and J usage is TRBJ2-7; 9 bases agree with TRBD1. With V trimmed by 8 bases and J by 6 bases, 11 bases remained unmatched. The CDR3 extends over 14 amino acids. In germline, CDR1 is LGHDT, CDR2 YNNKEL (reference sequence). CDR3 nucleotide sequence: TGTGCCAGCCGTACAGGGGGCTTAGAAGGCGAGCAGTACTTC. This gives the protein CASRTGGLEGEQYF.

This chain joins TRBV28 and TRBJ1-4; 7 bases line up with TRBD1. The V gene end was trimmed by 6 bases and the J gene end by 5 bases; junction bases not matched to a gene: 9. CDR1 and CDR2 from the germline V gene are MDHEN and SYDVKM. The CDR3 has 15 residues. Here the CDR3 DNA reads TGTGCCAGCAGCACACCGGGACAGACAAATGAAAAACTGTTTTTT. Translating gives CASSTPGQTNEKLFF.

This sequence joins TRBV6-5 and TRBJ1-2; the match to TRBD1 covers 8 bases. V was clipped by 7 bases and J by 8 bases; unmatched bases: 9. Germline-derived CDR1 and CDR2 are MNHEY and SVGAGI. This CDR3 has 13 residues. The chain's CDR3 is CASNQDRVSGYTF. The CDR3 bases are TGTGCCAGCAACCAGGACAGGGTTAGCGGCTACACCTTC.

This clone was found a few times. The chain employs TRBV2 and TRBJ1-2, with D possibly TRBD1 on 5 matching bases. V lost 5 bases and J lost 2, with 6 bases in between. The CDR3 sequence is 12 residues long. CDR1 is SNHLY, CDR2 FYNNEI, per germline. Here the CDR3 DNA reads TGTGCCAGCAGTCAGGGAAACTATGGCTACACCTTC. Translating gives CASSQGNYGYTF.

The genes are TRBV6-2 or TRBV6-3 and TRBJ2-2, with D maybe TRBD1 (5 bases). With 6 bases removed from V and 3 bases from J, the gap between germline ends came to 14 bases. The germline CDR1 and CDR2 sequences are MNHEY and SVGEGT. The CDR3 has 15 amino acids. The CDR3 reads CASSERGTHTGELFF. The CDR3 coding sequence is TGTGCCAGCAGCGAAAGGGGCACCCACACCGGGGAGCTGTTTTTT.

The chain carries TRBV5-4 and TRBJ2-5, with D possibly matching TRBD2 (6 bases). There are 12 residues in the CDR3. V lost 7 bases, J lost 2 bases, and 9 bases lay in between. Looked up from germline, CDR1 is SGHNT and CDR2 is YYREEE (reference sequence). The CDR3 sequence is CASGGVQETQYF. The CDR3 coding sequence is TGTGCCAGCGGCGGGGTACAAGAGACCCAGTACTTC.

The gene calls are TRBV24-1 and TRBJ2-1; D ambiguous. CDR1 is KGHDR and CDR2 is SFDVKD in the germline V gene. The V gene lost 1 base and the J gene lost 3 bases, with 9 bases spanning the gap. This CDR3 has 15 residues. The CDR3 DNA reads TGTGCCACCAGTGATTTTGCAGGAAACTACAATGAGCAGTTCTTC. It encodes CATSDFAGNYNEQFF.

The CDR3 nucleotides are TGTGCCTGGGCCCTAGGAGTGTCTGGCTACACCTTC. Protein: CAWALGVSGYTF. This sequence joins TRBV30 and TRBJ1-2; D remains unclear. This CDR3 contains 12 residues. Deletions cut 5 bases from V and 7 bases from J, with 14 bases between. CDR1 is GTSNPN and CDR2 is SVGIG in the germline V gene (reference sequence).

This chain uses TRBV19 with TRBJ2-5, with 7 bases identical to TRBD2. The junction had 15 bases not matched to a gene; V was cut back by 3 bases and J by 5 bases. The germline CDR1 and CDR2 sequences are LNHDA and SQIVND (reference sequence). CDR3 length: 17 amino acids. The CDR3 is CASSIRRTPRELETQYF. The CDR3 nucleotides read TGTGCCAGTAGTATTCGTAGGACGCCGCGGGAGTTGGAGACCCAGTACTTC. Based on the CDR3 plus reference TRBV19 and TRBJ2-5, the full variable domain is DGGITQSPKYLFRKEGQNVTLSCEQNLNHDAMYWYRQDPGQGLRLIYYSQIVNDFQKGDIAEGYSVSREKKESFPLTVTSAQKNPTAFYLCASSIRRTPRELETQYFGPGTRLLVL.

The chain joins TRBV4-3 to TRBJ1-2; D might be TRBD1 (5 bases). The CDR3 has 13 amino acids. CDR1 and CDR2 from the germline V gene are LGHNA and YSLEER. Between the trimmed V and J ends, which lost 4 bases and 5 bases, there was a span of 11 bases. The CDR3 spells CASSRNGGYGYTF. The CDR3 DNA reads TGCGCCAGCAGCCGTAACGGGGGATATGGCTACACCTTC.

The chain combines TRBV7-2 with TRBJ2-1; 8 nucleotides align to TRBD2. V dropped 1 base and J dropped 4; count of bases not matched to a gene: 3. This CDR3 spans 15 amino acids. Looked up from germline, CDR1 is SGHTA and CDR2 is FQGNSA. The CDR3 DNA follows: TGTGCCAGCAGCTTAGGATCTAGCGGGTACAATGAGCAGTTCTTC. Protein: CASSLGSSGYNEQFF.

This chain uses TRBV19 with TRBJ1-5, with D possibly TRBD1 on 5 matching bases. V was pared by 5 bases and J by 0 bases, with 8 bases between. Germline CDR1 reads LNHDA; CDR2 reads SQIVND (reference sequence). This CDR3 has 14 residues. The CDR3 loop reads CASSQGHSNQPQHF. CDR3 sequence (DNA): TGTGCCAGTAGTCAGGGCCATAGCAATCAGCCCCAGCATTTT.

The chain uses TRBV18 and TRBJ2-3, with TRBD2 matching 11 bases. CDR3 size: 16 residues. CDR1 and CDR2 (germline): KGHSH, LQKENI. With V trimmed by 6 bases and J by 0 bases, 5 bases remained unmatched. The CDR3, as DNA: TGTGCCAGCTCCCGGACTAGCGGGTTAAGCACAGATACGCAGTATTTT. Its translation: CASSRTSGLSTDTQYF.

This sequence joins TRBV9 and TRBJ1-2; TRBD1 might be the D (5 bases). The germline CDR1 and CDR2 sequences are SGDLS and YYNGEE. This CDR3 contains 14 residues. Between the trimmed V and J ends, which lost 0 bases and 4 bases, there was a span of 10 bases. CDR3 residues: CASSVGQGSYGYTF. CDR3 coding DNA: TGTGCCAGCAGCGTAGGCCAGGGATCCTATGGCTACACCTTC.